Listed here are 2 T cell receptor beta chains from one sample, sequenced in a study of blood T cell repertoires in COVID-19. Sequenced by immunoSEQ multiplex PCR; TCRdb stores in-frame clones only, minus some. The sample has 300,000 or so clones; around nine tenths are singletons. The sample comprised peripheral blood. The receptors derive from a man between 45 and 60 years old with active or convalescent COVID-19.

This clone was seen a single time. This sequence joins TRBV7-3 and TRBJ2-3; 9 positions agree with TRBD2. The V and J ends lost 1 base and 1 base, in that order; junction bases with no gene match: 3. CDR1 is SGHTA and CDR2 is FQGTGA in the germline V gene. The CDR3 loop spans 16 amino acids. CDR3 in amino acids: CASSLNLAGGTDTQYF. For the CDR3, the DNA is TGTGCCAGCAGCTTAAATTTAGCGGGGGGCACAGATACGCAGTATTTT. Based on the CDR3 plus reference TRBV7-3 and TRBJ2-3, the full variable domain is GAGVSQTPSNKVTEKGKYVELRCDPISGHTALYWYRQSLGQGPEFLIYFQGTGAADDSGLPNDRFFAVRPEGSVSTLKIQRTERGDSAVYLCASSLNLAGGTDTQYFGPGTRLTVL.

The V gene is TRBV5-1, the J gene TRBJ2-7, with 7 bases matching TRBD1. The J segment lost 4 bases and the V segment lost 3 bases, leaving 10 bases of the junction unmatched. Germline assignment: CDR1 SGHRS and CDR2 YFSETQ. The CDR3 is 15 residues long. The DNA of the CDR3 is TGCGCCAGCAGCTGGGACGGGACAGCTGGGTACGAGCAGTACTTC. The encoded protein is CASSWDGTAGYEQYF. The whole variable domain, remainder taken from reference TRBV5-1 and TRBJ2-7, is KAGVTQTPRYLIKTRGQQVTLSCSPISGHRSVSWYQQTPGQGLQFLFEYFSETQRNKGNFPGRFSGRQFSNSRSEMNVSTLELGDSALYLCASSWDGTAGYEQYFGPGTRLTVT.